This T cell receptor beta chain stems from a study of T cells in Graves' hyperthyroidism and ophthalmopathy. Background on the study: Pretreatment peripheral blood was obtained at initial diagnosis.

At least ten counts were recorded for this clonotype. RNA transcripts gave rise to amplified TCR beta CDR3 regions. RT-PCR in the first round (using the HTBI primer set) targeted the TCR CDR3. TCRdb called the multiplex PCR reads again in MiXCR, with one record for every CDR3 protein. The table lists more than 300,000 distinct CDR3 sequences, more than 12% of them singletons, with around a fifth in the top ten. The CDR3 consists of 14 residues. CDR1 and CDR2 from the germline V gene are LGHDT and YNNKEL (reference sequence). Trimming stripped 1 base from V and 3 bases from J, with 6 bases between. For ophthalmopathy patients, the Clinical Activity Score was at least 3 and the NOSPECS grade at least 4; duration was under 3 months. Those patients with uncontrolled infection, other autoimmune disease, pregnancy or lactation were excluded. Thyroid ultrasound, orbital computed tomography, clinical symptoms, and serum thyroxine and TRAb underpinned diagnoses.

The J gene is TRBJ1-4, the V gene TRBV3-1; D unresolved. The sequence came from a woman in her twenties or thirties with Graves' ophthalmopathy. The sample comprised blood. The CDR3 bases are TGTGCCAGCAGCCAAGGGAGGGCTAATGAAAAACTGTTTTTT. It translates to CASSQGRANEKLFF. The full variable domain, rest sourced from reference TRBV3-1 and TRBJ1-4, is DTAVSQTPKYLVTQMGNDKSIKCEQNLGHDTMYWYKQDSKKFLKIMFSYNNKELIINETVPNRFSPKSPDKAHLNLHINSLELGDSAVYFCASSQGRANEKLFFGSGTQLSVL.